The T cell receptor beta chain described here comes from a study of blood T cell repertoires in COVID-19. Background on the study: The United States, Italy and Spain supplied acute and convalescent COVID-19 samples. Nucleic acid was either cDNA or gDNA, and it came from T cells, B-cell-depleted T cells, or PBMCs.

Germline CDR1 is MNHNS and CDR2 is SASEGT. The CDR3 sequence is 14 residues long. The trim removed 1 base at V and 4 bases at J, leaving 0 bases unmatched. Study processing details: Amplifying reference gene primers gave estimates of nucleated cell counts. Assay used: immunoSEQ multiplex PCR; TCRdb lists only in-frame clones, some missing. That table supplies the V and J calls and clone size; D and trimming were determined from the DNA. The repertoire holds some 220,000 clones, with approximately 81% as singletons. V is TRBV6-1 and J is TRBJ1-5; 8 positions match TRBD1. The TCR sequence derives from an elderly woman with active or convalescent COVID-19. The sequenced sample consisted of peripheral blood. CDR3 sequence (DNA): TGTGCCAGCAGTGAAGGGACAGGGAATCAGCCCCAGCATTTT. Translation: CASSEGTGNQPQHF.